The clone carrying this T cell receptor beta chain was counted a few times. Its target is unknown. Regarding treatment: approximately 11-day PBMC culture with coronavirus spike peptide pools or control peptides (ViraFEST assay). Once peptide pools had expanded antigen-specific T cells, ViraFEST sequenced TCRs. This sample is part of a study of vaccination and CD4 T cells after COVID-19. Study at large: Convalescent individuals numbered four females and six males, two being Hispanic.

The assay that was used to sequence DNA from cultured CD4+ T cells was the Oncomine TCR Beta short-read assay. TCRdb called the PCR reads again in MiXCR, with one record for every CDR3 protein. Of about 19,000 distinct CDR3 sequences listed, 38% are singletons. Study-wide points: Convalescent patients' vaccine-specific clones were spike mono-reactive in 304 of 307 cases.

This CDR3 is built from 16 residues. Germline loops: CDR1 LNHNV, CDR2 YYDKDF (reference sequence). The V end lost 0 bases, the J end lost 1 base, and 12 bases lay between the germline ends. Source material: cultured CD4+ T cells from blood. The V gene is TRBV15, the J gene TRBJ1-1; D is perhaps TRBD1 (5 bases). This clonotype was obtained from a human donor with COVID-19. The CDR3 nucleotides are TGTGCCACCAGCAGAGATAGGAGGGGTCGGAACACTGAAGCTTTCTTT. Translating gives CATSRDRRGRNTEAFF.